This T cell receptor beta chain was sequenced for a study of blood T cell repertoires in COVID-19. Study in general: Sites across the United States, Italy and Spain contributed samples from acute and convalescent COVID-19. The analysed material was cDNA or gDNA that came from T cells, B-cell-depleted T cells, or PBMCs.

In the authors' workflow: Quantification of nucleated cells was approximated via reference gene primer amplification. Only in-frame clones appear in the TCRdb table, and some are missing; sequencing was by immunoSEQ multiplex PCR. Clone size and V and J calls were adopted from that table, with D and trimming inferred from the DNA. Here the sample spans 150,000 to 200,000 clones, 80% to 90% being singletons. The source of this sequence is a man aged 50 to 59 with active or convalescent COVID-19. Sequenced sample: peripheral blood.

The DNA for the CDR3 is TGTGCCAGCAGTTACCGTGGGAGTGGGAACACTGAAGCTTTCTTT. Translated: CASSYRGSGNTEAFF. The rearrangement joins TRBV6-5 to TRBJ1-1; D remains ambiguous. CDR3 length: 15 residues. Germline V lookup: CDR1 MNHEY, CDR2 SVGAGI. Trimming shortened V by 2 bases and J by 1 base, and 11 bases separated the two germline ends.